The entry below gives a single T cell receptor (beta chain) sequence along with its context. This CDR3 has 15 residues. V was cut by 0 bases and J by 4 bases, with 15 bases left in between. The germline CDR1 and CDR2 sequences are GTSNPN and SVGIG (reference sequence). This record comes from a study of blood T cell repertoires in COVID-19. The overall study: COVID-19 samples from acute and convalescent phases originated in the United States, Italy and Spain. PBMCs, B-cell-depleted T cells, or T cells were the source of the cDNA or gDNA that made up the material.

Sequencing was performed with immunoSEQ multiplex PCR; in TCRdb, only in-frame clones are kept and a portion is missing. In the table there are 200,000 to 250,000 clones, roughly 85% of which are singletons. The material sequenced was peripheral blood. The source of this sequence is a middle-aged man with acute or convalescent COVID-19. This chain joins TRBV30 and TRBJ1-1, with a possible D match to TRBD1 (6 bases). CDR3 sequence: CAWSVPGEDGTEAFF. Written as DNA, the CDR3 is TGTGCCTGGAGTGTTCCAGGGGAAGATGGCACTGAAGCTTTCTTT.